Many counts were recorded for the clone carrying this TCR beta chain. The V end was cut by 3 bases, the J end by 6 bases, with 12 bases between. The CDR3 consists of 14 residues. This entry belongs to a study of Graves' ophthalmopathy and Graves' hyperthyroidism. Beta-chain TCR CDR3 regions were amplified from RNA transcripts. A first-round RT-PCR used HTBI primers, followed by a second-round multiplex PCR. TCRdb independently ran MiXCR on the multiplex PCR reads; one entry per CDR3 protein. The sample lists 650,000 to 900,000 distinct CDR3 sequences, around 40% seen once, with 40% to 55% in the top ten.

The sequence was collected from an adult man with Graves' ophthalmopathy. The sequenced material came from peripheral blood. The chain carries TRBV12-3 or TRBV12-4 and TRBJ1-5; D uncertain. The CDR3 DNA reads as TGTGCCAGCAGTTTTCCGGGGAGAGGTCAGCCCCAGCATTTT. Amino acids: CASSFPGRGQPQHF.